The 10 T cell receptor beta chains below come from one sample, sequenced in a study of blood T cell repertoires in COVID-19. The method was immunoSEQ multiplex PCR; TCRdb's version includes in-frame clones alone and lacks a portion of them. This table holds 50,000 to 75,000 clones, 88% found once. What was sequenced was peripheral blood. Every receptor here comes from a woman between 45 and 60 years old with active or convalescent COVID-19.

This rearrangement joins TRBV7-9 to TRBJ1-4; D is undetermined. Trimming pared 8 bases from V and 7 bases from J, leaving 17 bases between. This CDR3 contains 14 residues. CDR1 and CDR2 (germline): SEHNR, FQNEAQ (reference sequence). This CDR3 is CASGGAAGGEKLFF. The CDR3, as DNA: TGTGCCAGCGGAGGTGCGGCTGGAGGTGAAAAACTGTTTTTT.

The J gene is TRBJ1-3, the V gene TRBV10-3; unclear D gene. Germline CDR1 ENHRY, CDR2 SYGVKD. This CDR3 comprises 15 residues. Trimming took 6 bases from V and 0 from J, leaving 12 bases between them. The CDR3 spells CAIRPSTSSGNTIYF. The DNA for the CDR3 is TGTGCCATCAGACCCTCGACAAGCTCTGGAAACACCATATATTTT.

The chain combines TRBV6-5 with TRBJ2-7; TRBD1 aligns across 9 bases. CDR1 MNHEY and CDR2 SVGAGI come from the germline V gene. Trimming removed 10 bases from V and 5 bases from J; junction bases left unmatched: 12. The CDR3 runs to 14 residues. The CDR3 sequence: CATLEPGQGNEQYF. The CDR3 region has the DNA TGTGCCACACTAGAGCCGGGACAGGGTAACGAGCAGTACTTC.

The J gene is TRBJ2-3, the V gene TRBV28, with 10 bases lining up with TRBD1. The CDR3 sequence is 18 residues long. Germline-derived CDR1 and CDR2 are MDHEN and SYDVKM. V lost 4 bases, J lost 0 bases, and 10 bases stayed unmatched. DNA of the CDR3: TGTGCCAGCAGTTCCGGGGGGACAGGGGAGACTAGCACAGATACGCAGTATTTT. The encoded protein is CASSSGGTGETSTDTQYF.

A few counts support this clone. This chain connects TRBV20-1 to TRBJ2-7; tentative D call: TRBD2 (6 bases). CDR3 length equals 13 residues. Trimming removed 3 bases from V and 2 bases from J, with 11 bases in between. CDR1 is DFQATT and CDR2 is SNEGSKA in the germline V gene (reference sequence). The CDR3 DNA reads as TGCAGTGCTAGTTATCGGGAGCCCTACGAGCAGTACTTC. Translated: CSASYREPYEQYF.

V usage is TRBV19 and J usage is TRBJ1-4, with D perhaps TRBD1 (6 bases). Trimming shortened V by 2 bases and J by 4 bases, and 8 bases separated the two germline ends. The length of the CDR3 is 14 residues. CDR1 is LNHDA, CDR2 SQIVND, per germline (reference sequence). CDR3 sequence: CASSIMDSNEKLFF. The CDR3 nucleotides read TGTGCCAGTAGTATAATGGACAGTAATGAAAAACTGTTTTTT.

The rearrangement links TRBV30 to TRBJ1-1; 10 nucleotides align to TRBD1. The CDR3 sequence is 18 residues long. Germline V CDR1 and CDR2: GTSNPN, SVGIG (reference sequence). Trimming removed 2 bases from V and 0 bases from J; junction bases left unmatched: 12. The CDR3 DNA follows: TGTGCCTGGAGTAGGGGACAGGGGCTTATGCCCATGAACACTGAAGCTTTCTTT. Protein product: CAWSRGQGLMPMNTEAFF.

The V gene is TRBV4-1, the J gene TRBJ1-1, with TRBD1 as a possible D gene (6 bases). The CDR3 spans 16 residues. V gave up 0 bases and J gave up 4 bases, with 15 bases separating them. The germline gives CDR1 MGHRA, CDR2 YSYEKL. This CDR3 is CASSQDKITGITEAFF. CDR3 in DNA: TGCGCCAGCAGCCAAGATAAGATTACAGGGATCACTGAAGCTTTCTTT.

The rearrangement joins TRBV18 to TRBJ2-7, with a possible D match to TRBD2 (6 bases). With 0 bases removed from V and 3 bases from J, the gap between germline ends came to 15 bases. Germline lookup yields CDR1 KGHSH and CDR2 LQKENI. This CDR3 spans 16 amino acids. CDR3 residues: CASSPPGLQIYYEQYF. DNA for the CDR3: TGTGCCAGCTCACCACCGGGACTGCAAATTTACTACGAGCAGTACTTC.

The chain carries TRBV15 and TRBJ1-2; 7 nucleotides agree with TRBD1. This CDR3 comprises 17 residues. Losses at the gene ends were 5 bases for V and 5 bases for J; bases not matched to a gene: 17. Germline V lookup: CDR1 LNHNV, CDR2 YYDKDF (reference sequence). The CDR3 coding sequence is TGTGCCACCAGCCTTGATGGGCAGGGGGGATTTTGGTATGGCTACACCTTC. This codes for CATSLDGQGGFWYGYTF. Together with reference TRBV15 and TRBJ1-2, the CDR3 gives the full variable domain: DAMVIQNPRYQVTQFGKPVTLSCSQTLNHNVMYWYQQKSSQAPKLLFHYYDKDFNNEADTPDNFQSRRPNTSFCFLDIRSPGLGDTAMYLCATSLDGQGGFWYGYTFGSGTRLTVV.